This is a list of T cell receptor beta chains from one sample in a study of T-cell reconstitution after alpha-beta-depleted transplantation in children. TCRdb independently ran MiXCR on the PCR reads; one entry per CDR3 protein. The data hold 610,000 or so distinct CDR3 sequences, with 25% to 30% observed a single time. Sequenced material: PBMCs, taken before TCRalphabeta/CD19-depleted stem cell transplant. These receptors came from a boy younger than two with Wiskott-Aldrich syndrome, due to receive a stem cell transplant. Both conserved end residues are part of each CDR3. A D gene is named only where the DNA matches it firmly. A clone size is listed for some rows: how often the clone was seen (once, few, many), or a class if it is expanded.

TGTGCCAGCAGCCTGCGGGGACAGGGGTATGAGCAGTTCTTC	CASSLRGQGYEQFF	few	TRBD1	TRBV13	TRBJ2-1
TGTGCCAGCAGTCGACCCGGGAGTATGGGCACAGATACGCAGTATTTT	CASSRPGSMGTDTQYF	.	.	TRBV25-1	TRBJ2-3
TGTGCCAGCAGTCCCCACACCGGGGAGCTGTTTTTT	CASSPHTGELFF	many	.	TRBV28	TRBJ2-2
TGTGCCAGCAGTTCCGGGACTAGCGGGGGGACCCTGTACTTC	CASSSGTSGGTLYF	.	TRBD2	TRBV7-2	TRBJ2-5
TGCGCCAGCAGCATACAGGGAGGTCAAGAGACCCAGTACTTC	CASSIQGGQETQYF	few	.	TRBV5-1	TRBJ2-5
TGTGCCAGCAGCCTTGGACAGGGCCACGAGCAGTACTTC	CASSLGQGHEQYF	few	TRBD1	TRBV7-3	TRBJ2-7
TGTGCCAGTAAAGCACAGGGGGCTGATGGCTACACCTTC	CASKAQGADGYTF	few	TRBD1	TRBV28	TRBJ1-2
TGTGCCAGCATGGACGGCCGCTCCTACGAGCAGTACTTC	CASMDGRSYEQYF	few	.	TRBV7-9	TRBJ2-7
TGTGCCAGCAGCCCCGCGATTCGAGCGGGAGGGCTTCGGTACGAGCAGTACTTC	CASSPAIRAGGLRYEQYF	once	TRBD2	TRBV7-1	TRBJ2-7
TGTGCCAGCAGCCGACGGGGAGGTAGCTCTGGAAACACCATATATTTT	CASSRRGGSSGNTIYF	few	.	TRBV7-9	TRBJ1-3
TGTGCCAGCAGTTACGACCCCGGAGGGCCAGAAGCTTTCTTT	CASSYDPGGPEAFF	.	.	TRBV6-5	TRBJ1-1
TGTGCCAGCAAGGGGTGGACGAATACTGAAGCTTTCTTT	CASKGWTNTEAFF	.	.	TRBV28	TRBJ1-1
TGTGCCAGCAGCTATCCAACAAGACAGGGGGCCGCCGGGGAGCTGTTTTTT	CASSYPTRQGAAGELFF	few	TRBD1	TRBV5-6	TRBJ2-2
TGTGCCAGCAGTTTGCCTGGACAGGGGGCTAATAGGCAGTACTTC	CASSLPGQGANRQYF	.	TRBD1	TRBV12-3/TRBV12-4	TRBJ2-7
TGTGCCAGTAGTATAGGTGGCTCTGGGGCCAACGTCCTGACTTTC	CASSIGGSGANVLTF	few	.	TRBV19	TRBJ2-6
TGCAGCGCTACCGACAGCGCGGACTGGTACAATGAGCAGTTCTTC	CSATDSADWYNEQFF	.	.	TRBV29-1	TRBJ2-1
TGCAGTGCTAAATCGGACCGACCATATAATTCACCCCTCCACTTT	CSAKSDRPYNSPLHF	.	.	TRBV20-1	TRBJ1-6
TGTGCCAGCAGCCCAACCCGGGCCACTGAAGCTTTCTTT	CASSPTRATEAFF	few	.	TRBV7-9	TRBJ1-1
TGTGCCAGCTCACCGGGACTGTCCGAAGAGACCCAGTACTTC	CASSPGLSEETQYF	few	.	TRBV18	TRBJ2-5
TGCGCCAGCAGCGGACAGGGCCACAATGAGCAGTTCTTC	CASSGQGHNEQFF	.	TRBD1	TRBV5-1	TRBJ2-1
TGTGCCAGCAGTAGGGGGACAATGAACACCGGGGAGCTGTTTTTT	CASSRGTMNTGELFF	.	.	TRBV7-8	TRBJ2-2
TGTGCCAGCAGCCCTCGACAGGGCTACGAGCAGTACTTC	CASSPRQGYEQYF	many	TRBD1	TRBV12-3/TRBV12-4	TRBJ2-7
TGTGCCATCGCAACCGGGACAGGGAGCTACGAGCAGTACTTC	CAIATGTGSYEQYF	.	TRBD1	TRBV10-3	TRBJ2-7
TGCGCCAGCAGCTTGCGGGGGCTCCGGGAGAGTGAGCAGTTCTTC	CASSLRGLRESEQFF	few	.	TRBV5-1	TRBJ2-1
TGTGCTAGTGGTTTGGGGGGTAAACAGAATACGAACACTGAAGCTTTCTTT	CASGLGGKQNTNTEAFF	few	.	TRBV12-5	TRBJ1-1
TGTGCCAGTGGGGTAGGCCTAGCGGGAGGGCCCGAACAAGAGACCCAGTACTTC	CASGVGLAGGPEQETQYF	.	TRBD2	TRBV12-3/TRBV12-4	TRBJ2-5
TGCGCCAGCAGCGGGACGGGGGCTAGAAACACAGATACGCAGTATTTT	CASSGTGARNTDTQYF	few	.	TRBV5-1	TRBJ2-3
TGCGCCAGCAGCTTGGCTAGGAGGGGCACAGATACGCAGTATTTT	CASSLARRGTDTQYF	.	.	TRBV5-1	TRBJ2-3
TGTGCCAGCAGCTTTATGGGGGAGAGGCCGATGGGGGGCTCCTACGAGCAGTACTTC	CASSFMGERPMGGSYEQYF	few	.	TRBV11-3	TRBJ2-7
TGTGCCAGCAGTTTGGACTTCGGGACCGGGGAGCTGTTTTTT	CASSLDFGTGELFF	.	.	TRBV12-3/TRBV12-4	TRBJ2-2
TGTGCCAGCAGCTTAAGGCGGGGCCATCAGCCCCAGCATTTT	CASSLRRGHQPQHF	few	.	TRBV7-6	TRBJ1-5
TGCAGCGTTGTAGCTGGCCCTAGCAAGCCCCAGCATTTT	CSVVAGPSKPQHF	few	.	TRBV29-1	TRBJ1-5
TGCGCCAGCAGCCAAGATTTCAGGAACGAGGATGAGCAGTTCTTC	CASSQDFRNEDEQFF	few	.	TRBV4-1	TRBJ2-1
TGCAGTGCTACACGTTTGGCGGGGGGCTACACCGGGGAGCTGTTTTTT	CSATRLAGGYTGELFF	few	TRBD2	TRBV20-1	TRBJ2-2
TGTGCCAGCAGTTCCGACAGGCGCTTCGGACAGACCCAGTACTTC	CASSSDRRFGQTQYF	.	.	TRBV28	TRBJ2-5
TGTGCCAGCAGACCCGGGACAGGGAGAACCGGGGAGCTGTTTTTT	CASRPGTGRTGELFF	.	TRBD1	TRBV6-5	TRBJ2-2
TGTGCCAGCCGGGACAGGGGGCTTAAGGGGGCCAACGTCCTGACTTTC	CASRDRGLKGANVLTF	few	TRBD1	TRBV27	TRBJ2-6
TGTGCCAGCAGCTTAAGACCTAGCTCCTACAATGAGCAGTTCTTC	CASSLRPSSYNEQFF	.	.	TRBV7-6	TRBJ2-1
TGCAGTGCTAGAGATGGGAGCCGGGGTTTGGCAGATACGCAGTATTTT	CSARDGSRGLADTQYF	.	.	TRBV20-1	TRBJ2-3
TGCAGTGCCGTCGGGGCTAGCGGCTCCAACGAGCAGTACTTC	CSAVGASGSNEQYF	.	TRBD2	TRBV20-1	TRBJ2-7
TGTGCCTGGAGTGTGCTTTGGGCGGACACTGAAGCTTTCTTT	CAWSVLWADTEAFF	.	.	TRBV30	TRBJ1-1
TGCAGTGCTAGAAACGCAGATACGCAGTATTTT	CSARNADTQYF	.	.	TRBV20-1	TRBJ2-3
TGTGCCAGCAGCGCCCCATGGGGAGGTCTAGCGGGAGCGTCAGATACGCAGTATTTT	CASSAPWGGLAGASDTQYF	.	TRBD2	TRBV11-1	TRBJ2-3
TGTGCCAGCAGCTTCATCTTCGGCAGGACCAGAACTAACTATGGCTACACCTTC	CASSFIFGRTRTNYGYTF	.	.	TRBV11-2	TRBJ1-2
TGCAGTGCTAGGAGCCTCAGGGGGGCCTTAGCCACTGAAGCTTTCTTT	CSARSLRGALATEAFF	.	TRBD1	TRBV20-1	TRBJ1-1
TGCGCCAGCACCCTTTTAGGGGGCCAAGAGACCCAGTACTTC	CASTLLGGQETQYF	few	.	TRBV5-1	TRBJ2-5